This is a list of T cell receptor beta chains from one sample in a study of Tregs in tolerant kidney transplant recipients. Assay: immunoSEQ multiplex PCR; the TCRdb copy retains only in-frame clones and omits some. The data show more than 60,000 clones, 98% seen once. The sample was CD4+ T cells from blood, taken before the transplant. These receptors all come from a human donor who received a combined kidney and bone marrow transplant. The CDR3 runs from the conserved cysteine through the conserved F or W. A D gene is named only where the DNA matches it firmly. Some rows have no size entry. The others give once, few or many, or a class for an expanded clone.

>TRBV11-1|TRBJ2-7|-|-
TGTGCCAGCGGAAGAGGAAAACCCTACGAGCAGTACTTC
CASGRGKPYEQYF
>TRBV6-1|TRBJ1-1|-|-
TGTGCCAGCAGTCGAAGCCGACACCAGAACACTGAAGCTTTCTTT
CASSRSRHQNTEAFF
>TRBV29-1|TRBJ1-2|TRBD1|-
TGCAGCGTGGGGAACCGGGACAGTTATGGCTACACCTTC
CSVGNRDSYGYTF
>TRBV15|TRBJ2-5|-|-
TGTGCCACCAGCAGCAGCAGGGAATATGTCGCCCAGGGAGGAGAGACCCAGTACTTC
CATSSSREYVAQGGETQYF
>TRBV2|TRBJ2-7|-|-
TGTGCCAGTTCCAAGGGCAGGGGGAGGTACGAGCAGTACTTC
CASSKGRGRYEQYF
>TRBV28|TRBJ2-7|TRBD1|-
TGTGCCAGCAGCCCACGTCCCGGGACAGGGTTCGAGCAGTACTTC
CASSPRPGTGFEQYF
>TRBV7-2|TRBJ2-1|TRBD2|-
TGTGCCAGCAGCTTAGTACTGTTTGGGACTAGTCTGGGTGAGCAGTTCTTC
CASSLVLFGTSLGEQFF
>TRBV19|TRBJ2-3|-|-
TGTGCCAGTAGTATGAGACAGTTCACAGATACGCAGTATTTT
CASSMRQFTDTQYF
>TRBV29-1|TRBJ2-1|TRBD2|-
TGCAGCGGATATAGGACTAGCGGGAGGGGAAGCTCCTACAATGAGCAGTTCTTC
CSGYRTSGRGSSYNEQFF
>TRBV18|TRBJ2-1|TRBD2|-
TGTGCCAGCTCACCAGCAATAGCGGGGTACAATGAGCAGTTCTTC
CASSPAIAGYNEQFF
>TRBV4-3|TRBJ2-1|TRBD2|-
TGCGCCAGCAGCCAAATACTAGCGCGCTACAATGAGCAGTTCTTC
CASSQILARYNEQFF
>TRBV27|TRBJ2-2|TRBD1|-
TGTGCCAGCAGGCCCTCGGGACAGAGAAAGACCGGGGAGCTGTTTTTT
CASRPSGQRKTGELFF
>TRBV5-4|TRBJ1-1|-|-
TGTGCCAGCAGCTTGGCCCTTGGGGGGGGCTTCACTGAAGCTTTCTTT
CASSLALGGGFTEAFF
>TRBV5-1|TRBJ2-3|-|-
TGCGCCAGCAGCTTTGGAGGAGATACGCAGTATTTT
CASSFGGDTQYF
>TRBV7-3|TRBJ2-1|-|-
TGTGCCAGCAGCGAAGGACATTTGGGGCCCTACAATGAGCAGTTCTTC
CASSEGHLGPYNEQFF
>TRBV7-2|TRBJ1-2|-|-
TGTGCCAGCAGCCCCCTGTTTGACTATGGCTACACCTTC
CASSPLFDYGYTF
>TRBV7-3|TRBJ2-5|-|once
TGTGCCAGCAGCTTAAGGGGGCGCGATTTCCAAGAGACCCAGTACTTC
CASSLRGRDFQETQYF
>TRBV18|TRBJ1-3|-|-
TGTGCCAGCTCATTCGACAGTGTCTCTGGAAACACCATATATTTT
CASSFDSVSGNTIYF
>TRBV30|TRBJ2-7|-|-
TGTGCCTGGAATGCCCCTTTTTACACCCCACCGCTATCGGGAAAATACGAGCAGTACTTC
CAWNAPFYTPPLSGKYEQYF
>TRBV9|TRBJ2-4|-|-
TGTGCCAGCCCCTACCGCCTGAAACAAAACATTCAGTACTTC
CASPYRLKQNIQYF
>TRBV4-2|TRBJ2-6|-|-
TGTGCCAGCAGCCAAGATATCCTCGTCAACGTCCTGACTTTC
CASSQDILVNVLTF
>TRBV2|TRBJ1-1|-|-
TGTGCCAGCACCCAGAGGAGAGGTCGAGACACTGAAGCTTTCTTT
CASTQRRGRDTEAFF
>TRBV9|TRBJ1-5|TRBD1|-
TGTGCCAGCAGCCCCCGGGCAGGGGGCGTTCAGCCCCAGCATTTT
CASSPRAGGVQPQHF